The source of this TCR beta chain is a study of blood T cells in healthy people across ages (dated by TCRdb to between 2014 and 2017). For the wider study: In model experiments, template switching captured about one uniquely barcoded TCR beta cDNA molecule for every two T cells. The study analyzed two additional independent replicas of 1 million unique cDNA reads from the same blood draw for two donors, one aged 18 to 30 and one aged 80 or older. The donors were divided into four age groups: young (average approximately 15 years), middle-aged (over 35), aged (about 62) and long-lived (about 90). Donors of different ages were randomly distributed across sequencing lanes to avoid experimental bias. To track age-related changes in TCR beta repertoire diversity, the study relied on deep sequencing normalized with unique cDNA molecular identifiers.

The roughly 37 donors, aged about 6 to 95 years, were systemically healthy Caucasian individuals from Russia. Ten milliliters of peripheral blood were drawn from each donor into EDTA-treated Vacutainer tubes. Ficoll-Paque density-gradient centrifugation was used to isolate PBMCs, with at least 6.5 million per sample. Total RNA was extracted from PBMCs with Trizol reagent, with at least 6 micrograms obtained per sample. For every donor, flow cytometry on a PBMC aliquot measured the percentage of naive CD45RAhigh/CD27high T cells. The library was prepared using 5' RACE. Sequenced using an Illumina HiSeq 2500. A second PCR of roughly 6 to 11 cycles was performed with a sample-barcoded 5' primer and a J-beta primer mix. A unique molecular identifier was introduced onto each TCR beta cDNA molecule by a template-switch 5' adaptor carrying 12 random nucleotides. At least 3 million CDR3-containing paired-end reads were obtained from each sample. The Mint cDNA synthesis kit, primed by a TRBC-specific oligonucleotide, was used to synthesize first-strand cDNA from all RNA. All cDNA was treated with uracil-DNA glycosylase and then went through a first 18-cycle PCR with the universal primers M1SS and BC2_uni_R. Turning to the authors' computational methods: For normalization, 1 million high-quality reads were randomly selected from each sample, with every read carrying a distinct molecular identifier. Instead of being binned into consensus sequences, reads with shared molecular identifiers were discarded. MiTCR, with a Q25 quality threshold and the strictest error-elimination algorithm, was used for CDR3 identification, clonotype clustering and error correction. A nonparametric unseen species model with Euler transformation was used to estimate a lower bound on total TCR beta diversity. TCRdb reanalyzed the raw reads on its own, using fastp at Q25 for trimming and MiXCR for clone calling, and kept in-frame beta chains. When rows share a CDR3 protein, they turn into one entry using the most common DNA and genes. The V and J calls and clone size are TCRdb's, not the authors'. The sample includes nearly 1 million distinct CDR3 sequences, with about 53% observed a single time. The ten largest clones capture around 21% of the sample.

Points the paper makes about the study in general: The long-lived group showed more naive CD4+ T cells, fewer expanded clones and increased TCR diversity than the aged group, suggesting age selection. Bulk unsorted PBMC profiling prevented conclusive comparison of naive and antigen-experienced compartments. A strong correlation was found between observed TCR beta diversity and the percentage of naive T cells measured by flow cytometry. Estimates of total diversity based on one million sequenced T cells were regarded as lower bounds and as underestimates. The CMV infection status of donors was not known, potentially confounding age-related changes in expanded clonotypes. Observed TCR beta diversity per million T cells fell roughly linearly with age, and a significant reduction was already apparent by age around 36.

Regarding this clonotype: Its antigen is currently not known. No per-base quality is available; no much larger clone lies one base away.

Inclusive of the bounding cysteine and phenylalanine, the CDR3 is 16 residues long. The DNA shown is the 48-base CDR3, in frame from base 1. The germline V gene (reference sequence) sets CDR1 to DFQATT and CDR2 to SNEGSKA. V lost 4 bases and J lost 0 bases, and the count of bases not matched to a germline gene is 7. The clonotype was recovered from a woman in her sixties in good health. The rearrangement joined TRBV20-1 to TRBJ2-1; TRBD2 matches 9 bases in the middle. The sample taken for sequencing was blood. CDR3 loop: CSATGLAPSSYNEQFF. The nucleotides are TGCAGTGCTACGGGACTAGCACCGAGCTCCTACAATGAGCAGTTCTTC.